The 15 T cell receptor beta chains reported below all come from one sample, sequenced in a study of blood T cells in healthy people across ages. For the second PCR, which ran for about 7 to 11 cycles, a sample-barcoded 5' primer and a J-beta primer mix were used. Using its own MiXCR run on the 5' RACE reads, TCRdb lists one record per CDR3 protein. The sample has approximately 900,000 distinct CDR3 sequences, about 48% seen once. What was sequenced was blood. The receptors shown here come from a man under 40 in good health.

This clonotype was counted a few times. This chain uses TRBV5-1 with TRBJ2-7; 9 positions match TRBD1. This CDR3 has 16 residues. The J segment lost 3 bases and the V segment lost 4 bases, leaving 11 bases of the junction unmatched. The V gene's germline CDR1 is SGHRS and CDR2 YFSETQ. This CDR3 is CASSPPGGQGIYEQYF. CDR3 nucleotide sequence: TGCGCCAGCAGCCCCCCGGGCGGACAGGGGATCTACGAGCAGTACTTC.

The gene calls are TRBV6-1 and TRBJ2-7; D gene uncertain. The V end was cut by 0 bases, the J end by 6 bases, with 9 bases between. CDR1 MNHNS and CDR2 SASEGT come from the germline V gene. The CDR3 length is 13 residues. The CDR3 spells CASSEAEMGEQYF. CDR3 sequence (DNA): TGTGCCAGCAGTGAAGCGGAAATGGGCGAGCAGTACTTC.

This clonotype was seen at least ten times. The rearrangement uses TRBV7-9 and TRBJ2-5; D not certain. Deletions cut 5 bases from V and 4 bases from J, with 8 bases between. CDR3 length: 12 residues. Looked up from germline, CDR1 is SEHNR and CDR2 is FQNEAQ (reference sequence). The CDR3 region is CASSQNGETQYF. The DNA of the CDR3 is TGTGCCAGCAGCCAAAACGGAGAGACCCAGTACTTC.

The CDR3 bases are TGTGCCAGCAGCAACGGGGCAGGGGAGGCACAGTATGGCTACACCTTC. This codes for CASSNGAGEAQYGYTF. The chain links TRBV5-6 to TRBJ1-2; maybe TRBD1 (6 bases). Germline V gene data show CDR1 as SGHDT and CDR2 as YYEEEE. The CDR3 has 16 residues. V was trimmed by 4 bases and J by 5 bases, leaving 21 bases between them.

The rearrangement joins TRBV3-1 to TRBJ1-3, with 7 bases aligning to TRBD1. The CDR3 sequence is 14 residues long. Per germline, CDR1 LGHDT and CDR2 YNNKEL (reference sequence). Germline trimming cut 7 bases from V and 1 base from J; bases unmatched to any gene: 4. CDR3 sequence (DNA): TGTGCCAGCAACCCGACAGGGTCTGGAAACACCATATATTTT. Its translation is CASNPTGSGNTIYF.

The gene calls are TRBV20-1 and TRBJ1-1, with D tentatively TRBD1 (6 bases). CDR3 length equals 12 residues. V gave up 1 base and J gave up 7 bases, with 10 bases separating them. The germline V gene encodes CDR1 DFQATT and CDR2 SNEGSKA (reference sequence). DNA for the CDR3: TGCAGTGCTAGAGTAGGGGGGGGTGAAGCTTTCTTT. Translated: CSARVGGGEAFF.

The J gene is TRBJ2-2, the V gene TRBV21-1; the table names TRBD1, a call not compared with the DNA. TRBV21-1 is assigned pseudogene status. The CDR3 runs 16 residues. The CDR3 region is CASSKRGDINTGELFF. The CDR3 bases are TGTGCCAGCAGCAAACGGGGGGACATTAACACCGGGGAGCTGTTTTTT.

Ten or more counts support this clonotype. The chain uses TRBV2 and TRBJ1-2, with TRBD1 identical over 7 bases. With 6 bases clipped from V and 2 bases from J, the junction kept 6 bases outside the gene matches. The CDR3 totals 14 residues. Germline V gene lookup returns CDR1 SNHLY and CDR2 FYNNEI. CDR3 bases: TGTGCCAGCAGGGGTCAGGGGGTAAACTATGGCTACACCTTC. It specifies CASRGQGVNYGYTF.

The V gene is TRBV7-9, the J gene TRBJ2-5; TRBD2 agrees at 15 bases. J lost 11 bases, V lost 5 bases, and 12 bases had no gene match. From germline, CDR1 is SEHNR and CDR2 FQNEAQ (reference sequence). The CDR3 is 16 amino acids. The CDR3 nucleotides are TGTGCCAGCAGCCTGGGACTAGCGGGAGGAGTTGCGCAGCAGTACTTC. Protein: CASSLGLAGGVAQQYF.

This clonotype appeared many times. The V gene is TRBV7-2, the J gene TRBJ2-7, with TRBD2 identical over 13 bases. Germline V gene data show CDR1 as SGHTA and CDR2 as FQGNSA. This CDR3 comprises 17 residues. V shed 9 bases and J 2 bases; nucleotides not matched to a gene: 13. In DNA form, the CDR3 reads TGTGCCAGTCCTATTACTAGCGGGGGGGCTCGCACCTACGAGCAGTACTTC. This codes for CASPITSGGARTYEQYF.

This chain uses TRBV5-1 with TRBJ2-3; TRBD2 aligns across 8 bases. V trimming: 0 bases; J trimming: 3 bases; junction bases outside the gene matches: 6. The CDR3 length is 16 residues. Germline V gene sequence: CDR1 SGHRS, CDR2 YFSETQ. The CDR3 DNA sequence: TGCGCCAGCAGCTTGGAAATCGGGGGGGCAACAGATACGCAGTATTTT. Its translation is CASSLEIGGATDTQYF.

A single count supports this clonotype. The junction shows a germline mismatch at one end, possibly a read error. The chain combines TRBV11-1 with TRBJ1-2; D unclear. The CDR3 totals 14 residues. Germline CDR1 SGHAT, CDR2 FQDESV (reference sequence). The CDR3 here is CTSSLTGGGGGYTF. CDR3 sequence (DNA): TGTACCAGCAGCTTAACGGGAGGCGGAGGCGGCTACACCTTC.

J is TRBJ2-5 and V is TRBV28; D possibly corresponds to TRBD2 (7 bases). The J call is in doubt because the DNA end fits TRBJ2-7 better. CDR1 MDHEN and CDR2 SYDVKM come from the germline V gene. This CDR3 is built from 16 residues. The CDR3 protein is CASSLEGGGHPFEQYF. The DNA for the CDR3 is TGTGCCAGCAGTTTAGAAGGGGGGGGTCATCCGTTCGAGCAGTACTTC.

The chain joins TRBV27 to TRBJ1-6; 9 bases map to TRBD1. The CDR3 length is 15 residues. Germline CDR1 reads MNHEY; CDR2 reads SMNVEV (reference sequence). The CDR3 loop is CASTGGFSYNSPLHF. The CDR3 coding sequence is TGTGCTTCGACAGGGGGGTTCTCCTATAATTCACCCCTCCACTTT.

The rearrangement uses TRBV27 and TRBJ2-5; possible D gene TRBD1, 6 bases. The CDR3 is 13 amino acids. V shed 5 bases and J shed 9 bases, with 16 bases lying between them. Germline V lookup: CDR1 MNHEY, CDR2 SMNVEV (reference sequence). The CDR3 spells CASSQTGSGPQYF. The CDR3 DNA reads as TGTGCCAGCAGTCAAACAGGGTCGGGGCCCCAGTACTTC.